The sequence of this T cell receptor beta chain was determined in a study of early T cells in non-severe SARS-CoV-2 infection. General observations from the study: Database matching using VDJdb favored anti-spike CD8 responses, with private and CD4 specificities left missing.

This clonotype was counted at least ten times. The antigen is unknown. TCRdb processed the 5' RACE reads anew with MiXCR; each CDR3 protein has one entry. The table shows roughly 53,000 distinct CDR3 sequences, with 7% to 10% occurring only once. V lost 2 bases, J lost 15 bases, and 11 bases stayed unmatched. From germline, CDR1 is LGHDT and CDR2 YNNKEL (reference sequence). The CDR3 loop spans 14 amino acids. Sample: whole blood. This clonotype was obtained from an adult who was a healthcare worker with PCR-confirmed SARS-CoV-2 infection or an uninfected control (not recorded which). V and J are TRBV3-1 and TRBJ2-1, with 9 bases identical to TRBD1. The CDR3 DNA is TGTGCCAGCAGCCAACTACCCGGGACAGGGTTAGGGTTCTTC. Translating gives CASSQLPGTGLGFF.